This T cell receptor beta chain was recovered during a study of cytomegalovirus exposure and HLA in healthy donors. Amplification used 60 Vbeta primers and 13 Jbeta primers. The assay was immunoSEQ multiplex PCR, and TCRdb's table has in-frame clones only and misses some. The sample includes fewer than 250,000 clones, more than 60% of them seen just once. Germline assignment: CDR1 LNHDA and CDR2 SQIVND (reference sequence). This CDR3 is 13 amino acids long. V was pared by 3 bases and J by 13 bases, with 15 bases between. Sequencing was carried out using PBMCs. The origin of this receptor is a woman under 40 in good health and CMV-seronegative. The V call is TRBV19, the J call TRBJ1-4; TRBD1 is a possible D gene (6 bases). CDR3 in amino acids: CASSISGPGALFF. The DNA for the CDR3 is TGTGCCAGTAGTATCAGTGGGCCAGGGGCACTGTTTTTT.